This T cell receptor (beta chain) was captured by sequencing in a study of T cells after posttransplantation cyclophosphamide. Regarding the study as a whole: TRB clonality was highly associated with recipient CMV seropositivity and reactivation. Tissue-infiltrating T cells from skin or gut overlapped little with blood T cells. Later post-transplant blood repertoires were often dominated by donor CD8+ memory clones.

Points on this clone: Its antigen is currently unknown.

The CDR3 length is 13 residues. V lost 4 bases and J lost 10; bases outside the gene matches: 6. Germline lookup yields CDR1 SGHTA and CDR2 FQGTGA. Assay: immunoSEQ multiplex PCR; the TCRdb copy retains only in-frame clones and omits some. The data show tens of thousands of clones, with 78% seen just once and approximately 8.7% held by the top ten. Treatment was busulfan-fludarabine conditioning, a marrow graft, and cyclophosphamide on days +3 and +4. The sequencing here drew on CD4+ T cells sorted from blood, taken around 2,000 days after a stem cell transplant with posttransplant cyclophosphamide. J is TRBJ2-1 and V is TRBV7-3, with 8 bases identical to TRBD2. The sequence was obtained from a female patient aged 40-49 years who received an allogeneic stem cell transplant from a related donor, was CMV-positive, and had no GVHD. Some T cells may have originated in the graft donor. CDR3 coding DNA: TGTGCCAGCAGCTCGACTAGCGACAGGGAGCAGTTCTTC. It encodes CASSSTSDREQFF.